This is a list of T cell receptor beta chains from one sample in a study of blood T cell repertoires in COVID-19. Sequencing was performed with immunoSEQ multiplex PCR; in TCRdb, only in-frame clones are kept and a portion is missing. The sample consists of roughly 54,000 clones, 85% to 95% of them appearing once. Sequencing used peripheral blood. All receptors come from a man over 45 with acute or convalescent COVID-19. CDR3s include the opening cysteine and the closing phenylalanine or tryptophan. Each record gives: V gene, D gene, clone size, CDR3 protein. A D gene is named only where the DNA matches it firmly. Clone size is stated in some rows and not others, as once, few, many or a class when expanded.

>TRBV5-1|TRBD2|-
CASRHPGLAGGEQFF
>TRBV6-6|-|-
CASTLGGNYGYTF
>TRBV27|TRBD1|-
CASRDRGRTAFF
>TRBV6-5|-|-
CASSRDGYTF
>TRBV7-2|-|-
CASSLETHPATGELFF
>TRBV12-5|-|few
CASGWGPDYGYTF
>TRBV3-1/TRBV3-2|TRBD2|-
CASSQPSSGSRTDTQYF
>TRBV9|TRBD2|-
CASSGGGRAGYNEQFF
>TRBV18|-|-
CASSPLSAEPQETQYF
>TRBV5-8|-|-
CASSPLPYEQYF
>TRBV7-2|TRBD1|once
CASSRTGLNQPQHF
>TRBV6-6|TRBD2|-
CASSPRDRPAGAPRETQYF
>TRBV7-9|-|-
CASSLEAGANEKLFF
>TRBV19|TRBD2|-
CASSIGSGRPHYHEQYF
>TRBV5-5|-|-
CASSPDWITLYNEQFF
>TRBV11-3|TRBD1|-
CASSPKPQGQFYNEQFF
>TRBV27|-|-
CASSFPTGTGNQPQHF
>TRBV6-5|TRBD2|-
CASQMLGGRAWYF
>TRBV5-1|-|-
CASSLVQGGGYTF
>TRBV5-1|TRBD1|-
CASSSGQGGSWETQYF
>TRBV7-9|TRBD1|-
CASSPGTGGVYGYTF
>TRBV6-1|-|-
CASSERGTLGEQFF
>TRBV25-1|TRBD2|-
CASSDAGGLPYEQYF
>TRBV5-6|TRBD1|once
CASSPGQGFNQPQHF
>TRBV7-9|TRBD1|-
CASSPTGFMNTEAFF
>TRBV10-2|-|-
CASSESFSTAAREQYF
>TRBV5-1|TRBD2|-
CASSLAPSGRPRDTQYF